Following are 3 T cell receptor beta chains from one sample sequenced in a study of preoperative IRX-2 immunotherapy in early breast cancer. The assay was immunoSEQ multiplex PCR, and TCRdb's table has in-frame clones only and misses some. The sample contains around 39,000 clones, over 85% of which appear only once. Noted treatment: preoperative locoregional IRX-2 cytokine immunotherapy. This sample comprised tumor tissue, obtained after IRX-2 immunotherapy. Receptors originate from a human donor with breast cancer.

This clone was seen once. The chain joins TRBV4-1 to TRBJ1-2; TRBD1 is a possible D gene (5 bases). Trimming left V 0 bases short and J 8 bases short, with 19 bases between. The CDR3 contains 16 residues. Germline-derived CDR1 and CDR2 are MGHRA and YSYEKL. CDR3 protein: CASSQEARGTLGGYTF. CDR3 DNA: TGCGCCAGCAGCCAAGAGGCCCGAGGGACCTTGGGAGGCTACACCTTC.

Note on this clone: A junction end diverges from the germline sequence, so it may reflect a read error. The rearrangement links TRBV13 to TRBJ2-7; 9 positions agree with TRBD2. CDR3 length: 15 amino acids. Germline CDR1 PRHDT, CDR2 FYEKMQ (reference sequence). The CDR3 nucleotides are TGTGCCAGCAGCATAGGACTAGCGCTTTCCTACGAGCAGTACTTC. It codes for CASSIGLALSYEQYF.

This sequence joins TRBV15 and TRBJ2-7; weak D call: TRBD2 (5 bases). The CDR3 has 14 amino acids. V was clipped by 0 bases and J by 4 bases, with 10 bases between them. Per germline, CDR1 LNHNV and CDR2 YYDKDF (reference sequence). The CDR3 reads CATSREAGGYEQYF. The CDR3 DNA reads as TGTGCCACCAGCAGAGAGGCAGGAGGTTACGAGCAGTACTTC.